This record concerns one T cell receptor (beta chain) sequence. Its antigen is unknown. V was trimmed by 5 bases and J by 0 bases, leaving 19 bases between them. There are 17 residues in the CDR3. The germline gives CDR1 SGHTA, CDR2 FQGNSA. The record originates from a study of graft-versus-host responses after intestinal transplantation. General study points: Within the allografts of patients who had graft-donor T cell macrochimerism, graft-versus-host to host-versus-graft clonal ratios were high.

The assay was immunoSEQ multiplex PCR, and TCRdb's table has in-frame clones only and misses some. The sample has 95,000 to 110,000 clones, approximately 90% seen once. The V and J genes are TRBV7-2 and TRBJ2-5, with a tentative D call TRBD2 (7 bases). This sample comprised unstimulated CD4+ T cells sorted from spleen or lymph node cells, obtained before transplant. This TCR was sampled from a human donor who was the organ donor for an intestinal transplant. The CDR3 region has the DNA TGTGCCAGCAGCCCGGTTAGGGGGGGCCTGTACCAAGAGACCCAGTACTTC. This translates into CASSPVRGGLYQETQYF.